The 14 T cell receptor beta chains below were found in one sample sequenced in a study of identical twins. TCRdb reanalysed the 5' RACE reads using MiXCR and keeps one entry per CDR3 protein. The table includes approximately 210,000 distinct CDR3 sequences, around a tenth detected once. Sequencing used memory (CD45RO+) T cells sorted from blood. Receptors originate from a woman in her late teens or twenties in good health.

The CDR3 bases are TGTGCCATCAGCCCTGTTGTCGCGAACACTGAAGCTTTCTTT. It is translated as CAISPVVANTEAFF. V usage is TRBV10-3 and J usage is TRBJ1-1; D gene unclear. This CDR3 has 14 residues. V lost 6 bases and J lost 1, with 12 bases in between. The germline V gene encodes CDR1 ENHRY and CDR2 SYGVKD.

At least ten counts were recorded for this clonotype. The chain joins TRBV7-9 to TRBJ1-3; D uncertain. The CDR3 loop spans 13 amino acids. The germline V gene encodes CDR1 SEHNR and CDR2 FQNEAQ (reference sequence). Trimming pared 3 bases from V and 0 bases from J, leaving 3 bases between. The CDR3 loop reads CASSLTSGNTIYF. The DNA for the CDR3 is TGTGCCAGCAGCTTGACCTCTGGAAACACCATATATTTT.

The chain employs TRBV20-1 and TRBJ2-5; D is perhaps TRBD2 (5 bases). CDR3 length: 15 residues. CDR1 and CDR2 (germline): DFQATT, SNEGSKA (reference sequence). V gave up 6 bases and J gave up 4 bases, with 21 bases separating them. CDR3 sequence reads: CSAEFLARGRETQYF. DNA for the CDR3: TGCAGTGCCGAATTCCTGGCCCGGGGTAGAGAGACCCAGTACTTC.

This CDR3 reads CATSDLRGSSGATGELFF. CDR3 coding DNA: TGTGCCACCAGTGATTTGCGGGGGTCTAGCGGGGCGACCGGGGAGCTGTTTTTT. The chain employs TRBV24-1 and TRBJ2-2, with 9 bases aligning to TRBD2. Germline CDR1 KGHDR, CDR2 SFDVKD. The CDR3 is made up of 18 amino acids. The J segment lost 5 bases and the V segment lost 0 bases, leaving 9 bases of the junction unmatched.

The chain is built from TRBV7-9 and TRBJ2-1, with 9 positions matching TRBD1. V lost 2 bases to trimming and J lost 2 bases; unmatched junction nucleotides: 1. Germline lookup yields CDR1 SEHNR and CDR2 FQNEAQ (reference sequence). CDR3 size: 15 residues. CDR3 in DNA: TGTGCCAGCAGCTTAACAGGGGGCACCTACAATGAGCAGTTCTTC. This codes for CASSLTGGTYNEQFF.

The chain joins TRBV24-1 to TRBJ2-6, with TRBD1 as a possible D gene (5 bases). The CDR3 consists of 12 residues. Trimming cost V 6 bases and J 8 bases, with 7 bases left between them. Germline V lookup: CDR1 KGHDR, CDR2 SFDVKD. CDR3 sequence reads: CATSSGSNVLTF. CDR3 DNA sequence: TGTGCCACCAGTTCAGGGTCCAACGTCCTGACTTTC.

The chain recombines TRBV27 with TRBJ1-6, with D hard to call. From germline, CDR1 is MNHEY and CDR2 SMNVEV (reference sequence). There are 15 residues in the CDR3. V lost 5 bases and J lost 8, with 16 bases in between. CDR3 nucleotides: TGTGCCAGCAGTCCAGGACCCCGGGTCCATTCACCCCTCCACTTT. Translating it yields CASSPGPRVHSPLHF.

The CDR3 reads CSATDRDQPQHF. CDR3 DNA: TGCAGTGCTACTGACAGGGATCAGCCCCAGCATTTT. The chain recombines TRBV20-1 with TRBJ1-5; 7 bases line up with TRBD1. The CDR3 totals 12 residues. V shed 4 bases, J shed 5 bases, and the junction held 2 bases outside the gene matches. Germline V gene lookup returns CDR1 DFQATT and CDR2 SNEGSKA (reference sequence).

This clonotype was seen a few times. The chain employs TRBV4-2 and TRBJ2-5; the match to TRBD2 covers 10 bases. V was clipped by 1 base and J by 5 bases; unmatched bases: 10. The CDR3 covers 17 residues. Looked up from germline, CDR1 is LGHNA and CDR2 is YNFKEQ. The CDR3: CASSQGSSGGGGETQYF. Written as DNA, the CDR3 is TGTGCCAGCAGCCAAGGTTCTAGCGGGGGCGGGGGGGAGACCCAGTACTTC.

The chain has TRBV12-3 or TRBV12-4 and TRBJ2-1; no clear D. The CDR3 sequence is 14 residues long. The germline V and J ends were trimmed by 10 bases and 0 bases, with 13 bases remaining between them. The CDR3 loop is CATTITTSYNEQFF. The DNA of the CDR3 is TGTGCCACCACGATTACTACCTCCTACAATGAGCAGTTCTTC.

This clonotype was counted at least ten times. V usage is TRBV10-2 and J usage is TRBJ2-7; unclear D gene. Germline CDR1 WSHSY, CDR2 SAAADI. Trimming pared 4 bases from V and 5 bases from J, leaving 12 bases between. There are 13 residues in the CDR3. CDR3 sequence: CASSVREFNEQYF. CDR3 nucleotides: TGCGCCAGCAGTGTTAGGGAATTCAACGAGCAGTACTTC.

This clonotype has a handful of counts. This chain links TRBV6-2 or TRBV6-3 with TRBJ1-6; D is unresolved. Per germline, CDR1 MNHEY and CDR2 SVGEGT. V dropped 2 bases and J dropped 1 base, with 9 bases sitting between them. The CDR3 contains 16 residues. The CDR3 DNA reads as TGTGCCAGCAGTTACGCCCGAGGATCCTATAATTCACCCCTCCACTTT. Residues: CASSYARGSYNSPLHF.

In its sample, this clonotype was seen a few times. This rearrangement joins TRBV6-2 or TRBV6-3 to TRBJ2-3; D uncertain. CDR3 size: 14 residues. Per germline, CDR1 MNHEY and CDR2 SVGEGT. Trimming took off 2 bases at V and 0 bases at J, with 6 bases between the two ends. CDR3: CASSYLRSTDTQYF. CDR3 DNA sequence: TGTGCCAGCAGTTACCTGCGTAGCACAGATACGCAGTATTTT.

This clonotype was counted between two and nine times. This rearrangement joins TRBV20-1 to TRBJ2-3; the match to TRBD2 covers 7 bases. The germline gives CDR1 DFQATT, CDR2 SNEGSKA (reference sequence). The CDR3 is 16 amino acids. The V segment lost 6 bases and the J segment 6 bases; nucleotides outside the gene matches: 18. The CDR3 sequence is CSATVPVGGGRDTQYF. CDR3 nucleotide sequence: TGCAGTGCAACCGTCCCAGTCGGGGGAGGGAGGGATACGCAGTATTTT.